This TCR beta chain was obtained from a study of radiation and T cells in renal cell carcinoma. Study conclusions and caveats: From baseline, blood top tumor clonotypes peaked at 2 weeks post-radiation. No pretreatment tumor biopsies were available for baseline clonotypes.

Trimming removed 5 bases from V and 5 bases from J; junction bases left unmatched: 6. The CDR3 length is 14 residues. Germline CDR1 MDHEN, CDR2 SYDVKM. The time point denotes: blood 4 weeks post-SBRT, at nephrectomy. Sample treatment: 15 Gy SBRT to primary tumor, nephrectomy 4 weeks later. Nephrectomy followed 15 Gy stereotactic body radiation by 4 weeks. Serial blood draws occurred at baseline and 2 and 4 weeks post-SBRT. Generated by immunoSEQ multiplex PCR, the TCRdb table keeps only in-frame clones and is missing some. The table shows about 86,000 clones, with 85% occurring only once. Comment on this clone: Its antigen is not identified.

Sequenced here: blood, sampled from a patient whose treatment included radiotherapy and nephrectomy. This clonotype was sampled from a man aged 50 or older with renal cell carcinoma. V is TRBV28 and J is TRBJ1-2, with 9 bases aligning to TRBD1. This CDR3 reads CASSLGQGSYGYTF. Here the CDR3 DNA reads TGTGCCAGCAGTCTTGGACAGGGGTCGTATGGCTACACCTTC.